This T cell receptor beta chain was obtained from a study of somatic mutations in cytotoxic T cells in rheumatoid arthritis. In regard to this clone: What it binds is not known.

General observations from the study: Between rheumatoid arthritis patients and age-matched healthy controls, CD8+ T-cell clonality showed no significant difference.

The repertoire was sequenced with immunoSEQ multiplex PCR; TCRdb's copy has only in-frame clones and lacks some. The sample includes 15,000 to 20,000 clones, around three quarters seen only once; the top ten take 12%. The CDR3 consists of 11 residues. Germline CDR1 GTSNPN, CDR2 SVGIG (reference sequence). Trimming took off 4 bases at V and 7 bases at J, with 11 bases between the two ends. The chain uses TRBV30 and TRBJ2-7; D may correspond to TRBD1 or TRBD2 (6 bases each). The sequencing input was CD8+ T cells sorted from blood. The TCR comes from an adult with rheumatoid arthritis. The CDR3 sequence is CAWIGGWEQYF. The CDR3 DNA reads as TGTGCCTGGATAGGGGGGTGGGAGCAGTACTTC. The entire variable domain, with the rest obtained from reference TRBV30 and TRBJ2-7, is as follows: SQTIHQWPATLVQPVGSPLSLECTVEGTSNPNLYWYRQAAGRGLQLLFYSVGIGQISSEVPQNLSASRPQDRQFILSSKKLLLSDSGFYLCAWIGGWEQYFGPGTRLTVT.